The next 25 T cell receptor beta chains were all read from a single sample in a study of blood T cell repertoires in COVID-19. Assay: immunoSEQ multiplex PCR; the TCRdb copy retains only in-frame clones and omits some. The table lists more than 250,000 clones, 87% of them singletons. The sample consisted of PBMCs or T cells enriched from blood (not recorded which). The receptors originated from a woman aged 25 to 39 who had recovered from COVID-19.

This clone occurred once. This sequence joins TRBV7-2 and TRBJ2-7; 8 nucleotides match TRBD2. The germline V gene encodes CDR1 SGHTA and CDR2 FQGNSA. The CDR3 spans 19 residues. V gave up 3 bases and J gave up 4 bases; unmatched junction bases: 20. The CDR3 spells CASSLAGARGAPPEYEQYF. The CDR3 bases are TGTGCCAGCAGCTTGGCTGGTGCGCGGGGGGCTCCTCCGGAGTACGAGCAGTACTTC.

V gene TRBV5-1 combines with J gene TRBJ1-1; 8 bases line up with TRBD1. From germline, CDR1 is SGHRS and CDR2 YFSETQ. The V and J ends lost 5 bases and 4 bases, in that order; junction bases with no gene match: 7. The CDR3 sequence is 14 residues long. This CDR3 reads CASSSGQGFTEAFF. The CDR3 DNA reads TGCGCCAGCAGTTCTGGACAGGGATTCACTGAAGCTTTCTTT.

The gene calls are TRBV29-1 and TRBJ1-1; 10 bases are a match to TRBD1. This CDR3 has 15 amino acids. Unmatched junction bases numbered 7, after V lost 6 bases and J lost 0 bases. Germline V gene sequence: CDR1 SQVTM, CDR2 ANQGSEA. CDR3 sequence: CSVRGTGDLNTEAFF. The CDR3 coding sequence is TGCAGCGTCAGAGGGACAGGGGACTTGAACACTGAAGCTTTCTTT. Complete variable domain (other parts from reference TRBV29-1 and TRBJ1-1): SAVISQKPSRDICQRGTSLTIQCQVDSQVTMMFWYRQQPGQSLTLIATANQGSEATYESGFVIDKFPISRPNLTFSTLTVSNMSPEDSSIYLCSVRGTGDLNTEAFFGQGTRLTVV.

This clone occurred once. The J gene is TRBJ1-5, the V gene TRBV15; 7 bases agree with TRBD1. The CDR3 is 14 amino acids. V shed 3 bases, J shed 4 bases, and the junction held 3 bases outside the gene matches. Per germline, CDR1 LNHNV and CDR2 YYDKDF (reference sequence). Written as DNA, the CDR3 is TGTGCCACCAGCAGCAACAGGGGAAATCAGCCCCAGCATTTT. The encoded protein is CATSSNRGNQPQHF.

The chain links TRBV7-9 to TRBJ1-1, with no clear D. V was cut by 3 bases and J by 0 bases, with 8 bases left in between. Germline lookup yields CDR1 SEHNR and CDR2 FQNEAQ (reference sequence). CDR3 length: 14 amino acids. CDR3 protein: CASSFAALNTEAFF. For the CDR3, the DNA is TGTGCCAGCAGCTTTGCAGCGTTGAACACTGAAGCTTTCTTT.

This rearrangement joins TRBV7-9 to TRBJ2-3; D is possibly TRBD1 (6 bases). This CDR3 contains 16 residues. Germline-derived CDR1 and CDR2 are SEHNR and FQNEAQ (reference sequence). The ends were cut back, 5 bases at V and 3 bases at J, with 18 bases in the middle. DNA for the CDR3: TGTGCCAGCAGCGACCCGACAGGCCGAATGACAGATACGCAGTATTTT. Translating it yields CASSDPTGRMTDTQYF. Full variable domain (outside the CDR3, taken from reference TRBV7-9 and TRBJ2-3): DTGVSQNPRHKITKRGQNVTFRCDPISEHNRLYWYRQTLGQGPEFLTYFQNEAQLEKSRLLSDRFSAERPKGSFSTLEIQRTEQGDSAMYLCASSDPTGRMTDTQYFGPGTRLTVL.

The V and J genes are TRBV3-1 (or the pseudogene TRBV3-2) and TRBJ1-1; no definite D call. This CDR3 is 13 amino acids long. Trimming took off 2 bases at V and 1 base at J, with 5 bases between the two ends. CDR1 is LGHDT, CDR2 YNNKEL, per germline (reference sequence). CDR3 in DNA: TGTGCCAGCAGCCAACAAAAGAACACTGAAGCTTTCTTT. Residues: CASSQQKNTEAFF.

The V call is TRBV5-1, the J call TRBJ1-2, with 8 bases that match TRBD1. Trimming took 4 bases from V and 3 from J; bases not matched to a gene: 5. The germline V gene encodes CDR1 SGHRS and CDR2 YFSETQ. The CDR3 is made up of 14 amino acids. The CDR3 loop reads CASSRTGGDYGYTF. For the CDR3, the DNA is TGCGCCAGCAGCCGAACAGGGGGGGACTATGGCTACACCTTC.

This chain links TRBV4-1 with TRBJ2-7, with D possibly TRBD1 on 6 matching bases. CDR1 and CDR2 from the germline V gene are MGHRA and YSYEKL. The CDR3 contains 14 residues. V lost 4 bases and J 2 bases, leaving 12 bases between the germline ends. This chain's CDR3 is CASSPVDRPYEQYF. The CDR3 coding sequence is TGCGCCAGCAGCCCAGTCGACAGGCCCTACGAGCAGTACTTC.

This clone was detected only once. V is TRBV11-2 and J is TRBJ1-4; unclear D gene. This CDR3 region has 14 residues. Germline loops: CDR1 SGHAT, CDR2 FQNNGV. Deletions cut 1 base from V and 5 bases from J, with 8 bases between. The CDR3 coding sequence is TGTGCCAGCAGCTTAGGTGTCGGGAATGAAAAACTGTTTTTT. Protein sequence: CASSLGVGNEKLFF.

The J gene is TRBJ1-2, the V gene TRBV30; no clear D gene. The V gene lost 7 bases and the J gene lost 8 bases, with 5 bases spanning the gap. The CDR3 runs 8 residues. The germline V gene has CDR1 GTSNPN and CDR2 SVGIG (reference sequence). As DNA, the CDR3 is TGTGCCTCTCAGGGCTACACCTTC. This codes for CASQGYTF.

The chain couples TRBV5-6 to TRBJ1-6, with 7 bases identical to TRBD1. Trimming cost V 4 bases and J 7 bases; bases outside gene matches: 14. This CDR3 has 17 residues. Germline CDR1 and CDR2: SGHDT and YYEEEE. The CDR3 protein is CASSHSPGTAPNSPLHF. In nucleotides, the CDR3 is TGTGCCAGCAGCCACTCCCCTGGGACAGCCCCCAATTCACCCCTCCACTTT.

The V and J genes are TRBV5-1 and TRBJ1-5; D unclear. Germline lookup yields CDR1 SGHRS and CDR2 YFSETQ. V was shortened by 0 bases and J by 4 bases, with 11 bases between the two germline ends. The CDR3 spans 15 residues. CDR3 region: CASSLAPGLNQPQHF. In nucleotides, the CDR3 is TGCGCCAGCAGCTTGGCACCGGGGTTAAATCAGCCCCAGCATTTT.

The CDR3 spells CASSRDRGYPGELFF. CDR3 DNA: TGTGCCAGCAGTCGGGACAGGGGGTACCCCGGGGAGCTGTTTTTT. The rearrangement joins TRBV28 to TRBJ2-2; 11 bases align to TRBD1. The CDR3 is 15 residues long. V trimming: 5 bases; J trimming: 6 bases; junction bases outside the gene matches: 5. The germline V gene has CDR1 MDHEN and CDR2 SYDVKM.

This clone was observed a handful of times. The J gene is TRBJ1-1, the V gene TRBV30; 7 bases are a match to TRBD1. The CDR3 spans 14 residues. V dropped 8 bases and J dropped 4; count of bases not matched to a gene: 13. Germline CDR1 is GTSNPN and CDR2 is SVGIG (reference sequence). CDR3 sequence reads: CAHQQGSAITEAFF. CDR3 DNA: TGTGCCCACCAACAGGGGTCGGCAATCACTGAAGCTTTCTTT.

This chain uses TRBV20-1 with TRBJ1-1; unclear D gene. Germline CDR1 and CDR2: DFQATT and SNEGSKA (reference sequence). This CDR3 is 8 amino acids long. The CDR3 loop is CRLTEAFF. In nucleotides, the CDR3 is TGCAGGCTAACTGAAGCTTTCTTT.

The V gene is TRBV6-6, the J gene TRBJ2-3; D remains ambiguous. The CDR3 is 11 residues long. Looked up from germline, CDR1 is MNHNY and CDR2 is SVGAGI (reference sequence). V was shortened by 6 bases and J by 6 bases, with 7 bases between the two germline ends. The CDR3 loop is CASSPLDTQYF. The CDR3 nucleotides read TGTGCCAGCAGCCCCTTGGATACGCAGTATTTT.

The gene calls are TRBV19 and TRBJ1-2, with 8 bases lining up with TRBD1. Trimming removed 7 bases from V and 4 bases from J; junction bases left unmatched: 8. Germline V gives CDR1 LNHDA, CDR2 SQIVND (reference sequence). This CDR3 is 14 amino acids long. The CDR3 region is CASIRTGKLYGYTF. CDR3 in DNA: TGTGCCAGTATAAGGACAGGGAAACTCTATGGCTACACCTTC.

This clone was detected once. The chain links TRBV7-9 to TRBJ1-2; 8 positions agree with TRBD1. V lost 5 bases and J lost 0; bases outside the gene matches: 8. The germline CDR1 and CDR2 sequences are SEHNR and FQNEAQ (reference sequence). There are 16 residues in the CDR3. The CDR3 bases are TGTGCCAGCAGCACGGACGGACAGGGAGCTAACTATGGCTACACCTTC. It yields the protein CASSTDGQGANYGYTF.

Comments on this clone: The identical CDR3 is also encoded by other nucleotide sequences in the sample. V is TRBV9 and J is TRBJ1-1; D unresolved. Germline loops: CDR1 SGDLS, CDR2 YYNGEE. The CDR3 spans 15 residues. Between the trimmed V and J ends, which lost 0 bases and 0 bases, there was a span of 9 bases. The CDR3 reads CASSVGGQLNTEAFF. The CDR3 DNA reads TGTGCCAGCAGCGTAGGTGGTCAGTTGAACACTGAAGCTTTCTTT.

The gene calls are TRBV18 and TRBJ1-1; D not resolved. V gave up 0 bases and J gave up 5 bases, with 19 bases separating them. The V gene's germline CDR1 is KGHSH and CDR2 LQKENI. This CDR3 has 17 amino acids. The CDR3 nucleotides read TGTGCCAGCTCACCACCACCCTTGGGCCGCACTCCTACTGAAGCTTTCTTT. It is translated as CASSPPPLGRTPTEAFF.

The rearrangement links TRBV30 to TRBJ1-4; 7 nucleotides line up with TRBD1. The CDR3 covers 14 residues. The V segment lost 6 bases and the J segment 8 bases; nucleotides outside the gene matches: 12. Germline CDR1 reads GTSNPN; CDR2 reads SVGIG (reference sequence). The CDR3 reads CACNQGGFGEKLFF. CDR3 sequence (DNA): TGTGCCTGTAATCAGGGGGGTTTTGGAGAAAAACTGTTTTTT.

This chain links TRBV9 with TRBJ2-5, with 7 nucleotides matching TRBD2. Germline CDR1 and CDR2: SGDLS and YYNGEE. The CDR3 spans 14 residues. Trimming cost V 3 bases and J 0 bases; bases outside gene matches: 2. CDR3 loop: CASSEAGNQETQYF. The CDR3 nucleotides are TGTGCCAGCAGCGAAGCGGGGAACCAAGAGACCCAGTACTTC.

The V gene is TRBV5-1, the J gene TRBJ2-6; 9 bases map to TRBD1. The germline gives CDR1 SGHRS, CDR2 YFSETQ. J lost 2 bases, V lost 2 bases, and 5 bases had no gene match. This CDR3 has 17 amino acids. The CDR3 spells CASSFETGGTGANVLTF. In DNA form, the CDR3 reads TGCGCCAGCAGCTTCGAGACAGGGGGAACTGGGGCCAACGTCCTGACTTTC.

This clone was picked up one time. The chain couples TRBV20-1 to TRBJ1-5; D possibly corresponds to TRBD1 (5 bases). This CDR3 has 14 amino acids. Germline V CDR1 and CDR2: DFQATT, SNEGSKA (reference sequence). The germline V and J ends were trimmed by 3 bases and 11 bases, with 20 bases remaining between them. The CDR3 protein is CSASGQGESMAQHF. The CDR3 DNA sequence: TGCAGTGCTAGTGGGCAGGGTGAATCAATGGCCCAGCATTTT.